A single sample gave rise to the 29 T cell receptor beta chains below, sequenced in a study of brain T cells in children with intractable seizures. Time point described: blood from clinic visit 5 months post-surgery; TSC patient then seizure free. Sequenced by immunoSEQ multiplex PCR; TCRdb stores in-frame clones only, minus some. Of under 400,000 clones in the sample, over 85% were seen once. The sequencing here drew on peripheral blood, taken 4 to 5 months after surgery. These receptors originate from a boy under two years old with tuberous sclerosis and intractable seizures.

The V gene is TRBV7-6, the J gene TRBJ2-7; 8 bases are a match to TRBD1. The CDR3 is 16 residues long. V shed 5 bases, J shed 1 base, and the junction held 10 bases outside the gene matches. The V gene's germline CDR1 is SGHVS and CDR2 FNYEAQ. CDR3 bases: TGTGCCAGCAGCAACCACCGGGACAGGTTATCCTACGAGCAGTACTTC. Its translation: CASSNHRDRLSYEQYF.

The CDR3 protein is CSAGGDLGAFF. DNA for the CDR3: TGCAGTGCCGGAGGGGACTTGGGAGCTTTCTTT. The chain couples TRBV20-1 to TRBJ1-1, with a possible D match to TRBD1 (5 bases). Trimming left V 6 bases short and J 10 bases short, with 15 bases between. The CDR3 is made up of 11 amino acids. Germline assignment: CDR1 DFQATT and CDR2 SNEGSKA (reference sequence).

This chain connects TRBV20-1 to TRBJ2-1; D gene unclear. Germline CDR1 and CDR2: DFQATT and SNEGSKA (reference sequence). Trimming shortened V by 3 bases and J by 6 bases, and 6 bases separated the two germline ends. The CDR3 covers 11 residues. The CDR3: CSASVGNEQFF. DNA for the CDR3: TGCAGTGCTAGCGTTGGCAATGAGCAGTTCTTC.

The chain carries TRBV10-3 and TRBJ1-1, with a possible D match to TRBD1 (5 bases). Germline assignment: CDR1 ENHRY and CDR2 SYGVKD. Trimming removed 6 bases from V and 5 bases from J, with 13 bases in between. The CDR3 length is 13 residues. This CDR3 reads CAIRGRRGTEAFF. The CDR3 DNA is TGTGCCATCAGGGGCCGGAGGGGAACTGAAGCTTTCTTT.

The gene calls are TRBV6-6 and TRBJ1-2, with unresolved D. Trimming stripped 3 bases from V and 7 bases from J, with 6 bases between. This CDR3 has 11 amino acids. CDR1 is MNHNY and CDR2 is SVGAGI in the germline V gene (reference sequence). CDR3 residues: CASSYVGGYTF. The CDR3 coding sequence is TGTGCCAGCAGTTATGTTGGTGGCTACACCTTC.

The rearrangement links TRBV20-1 to TRBJ2-5; no reliable D call. Germline V gene lookup returns CDR1 DFQATT and CDR2 SNEGSKA (reference sequence). This CDR3 is 11 amino acids long. CDR3 loop: CSPGRKETQYF. The CDR3 region has the DNA TGCAGCCCTGGAAGGAAAGAGACCCAGTACTTC.

V gene TRBV27 combines with J gene TRBJ2-2; 14 positions agree with TRBD2. Germline V lookup: CDR1 MNHEY, CDR2 SMNVEV (reference sequence). The trim removed 7 bases at V and 4 bases at J, leaving 17 bases unmatched. This CDR3 is built from 20 residues. The CDR3 nucleotides read TGTGCCAGCACAAAATTCGCCGGGACTAGCGGGAGATTTGGCACCGGGGAGCTGTTTTTT. As protein: CASTKFAGTSGRFGTGELFF.

CDR3: CASSLVRATNEKLFF. CDR3 nucleotides: TGTGCCAGCAGCTTAGTTCGCGCAACTAATGAAAAACTGTTTTTT. The chain is built from TRBV11-2 and TRBJ1-4; D unresolved. The CDR3 is made up of 15 amino acids. The V end lost 1 base, the J end lost 0 bases, and 6 bases lay between the germline ends. Germline lookup yields CDR1 SGHAT and CDR2 FQNNGV.

The rearrangement uses TRBV6-5 and TRBJ2-2; the match to TRBD1 covers 10 bases. This CDR3 is 14 amino acids long. The J segment lost 4 bases and the V segment lost 8 bases, leaving 4 bases of the junction unmatched. The germline gives CDR1 MNHEY, CDR2 SVGAGI. The CDR3 sequence is CASHRTGGTGELFF. The CDR3 DNA reads as TGTGCCAGCCACCGGACAGGGGGCACCGGGGAGCTGTTTTTT.

V usage is TRBV29-1 and J usage is TRBJ1-1; D is perhaps TRBD1 (6 bases). Germline loops: CDR1 SQVTM, CDR2 ANQGSEA. V lost 7 bases to trimming and J lost 3 bases, with 21 bases between them. The CDR3 runs to 15 residues. CDR3 DNA: TGCAGCGATTCTGGGGGGCTCGGTTCCCACACTGAAGCTTTCTTT. Its translation: CSDSGGLGSHTEAFF.

The genes are TRBV3-1 (or the pseudogene TRBV3-2) and TRBJ2-3; 11 bases map to TRBD2. Per the germline V gene, CDR1 is LGHDT and CDR2 is YNNKEL (reference sequence). The CDR3 has 17 amino acids. Trimming at V came to 5 bases and at J to 0 bases, leaving 7 bases not matched to a gene. CDR3 in DNA: TGTGCCAGCAGCTCCGGGACTAGCGGTCTTAGCACAGATACGCAGTATTTT. The encoded protein is CASSSGTSGLSTDTQYF.

On this clone itself: Other DNA sequences in this sample translate to the same CDR3. This chain uses TRBV19 with TRBJ2-5; D remains unclear. V lost 4 bases, J lost 3 bases, and 6 bases lay in between. Germline V gene sequence: CDR1 LNHDA, CDR2 SQIVND (reference sequence). The CDR3 sequence is 12 residues long. CDR3 loop: CASSSGEETQYF. CDR3 nucleotides: TGTGCCAGTAGTAGCGGAGAAGAGACCCAGTACTTC.

The rearrangement links TRBV7-9 to TRBJ1-1; maybe TRBD1 (6 bases). The CDR3 extends over 15 amino acids. The V gene lost 2 bases and the J gene lost 1 base, with 11 bases spanning the gap. Germline CDR1 reads SEHNR; CDR2 reads FQNEAQ (reference sequence). The CDR3 DNA reads TGTGCCAGCAGCTTACCCAGGGGTGAGAACACTGAAGCTTTCTTT. It specifies CASSLPRGENTEAFF.

V usage is TRBV9 and J usage is TRBJ1-1; D is unclear. This CDR3 has 15 amino acids. Trimming pared 0 bases from V and 1 base from J, leaving 10 bases between. In germline, CDR1 is SGDLS, CDR2 YYNGEE. CDR3 loop: CASSVASNRNTEAFF. DNA for the CDR3: TGTGCCAGCAGCGTAGCCTCTAACAGGAACACTGAAGCTTTCTTT.

The chain links TRBV27 to TRBJ1-6; D gene ambiguous. CDR1 is MNHEY and CDR2 is SMNVEV in the germline V gene (reference sequence). This CDR3 comprises 15 residues. Trimming cost V 6 bases and J 0 bases, with 9 bases left between them. Here the CDR3 DNA reads TGTGCCAGCAGGAAGGAGAGCTCCTATAATTCACCCCTCCACTTT. Its translation: CASRKESSYNSPLHF.

The V gene is TRBV27, the J gene TRBJ1-6; D is unresolved. Trimming took 6 bases from V and 4 from J, leaving 10 bases between them. The CDR3 runs to 14 residues. Germline CDR1 and CDR2: MNHEY and SMNVEV (reference sequence). The CDR3 DNA is TGTGCCAGCAGATTAAGGGTTTATAATTCACCCCTCCACTTT. This translates into CASRLRVYNSPLHF.

The gene calls are TRBV18 and TRBJ2-7; 7 bases are a match to TRBD1. CDR1 is KGHSH, CDR2 LQKENI, per germline. V dropped 3 bases and J dropped 4; count of bases not matched to a gene: 12. The CDR3 loop spans 16 amino acids. CDR3 nucleotide sequence: TGTGCCAGCTCACCCCTCAAACGGGACAGATTATACGAGCAGTACTTC. Residues: CASSPLKRDRLYEQYF.

The J gene is TRBJ2-1, the V gene TRBV12-3 or TRBV12-4; no clear D. The ends were cut back, 2 bases at V and 7 bases at J, with 9 bases in the middle. This CDR3 region has 13 residues. The CDR3 protein is CASSLSSGNEQFF. The CDR3 DNA reads TGTGCCAGCAGTTTATCTTCGGGTAATGAGCAGTTCTTC.

The gene calls are TRBV5-4 and TRBJ2-2; D is undetermined. CDR1 and CDR2 from the germline V gene are SGHNT and YYREEE (reference sequence). Trimming cost V 6 bases and J 3 bases, with 12 bases left between them. The CDR3 loop spans 14 amino acids. The CDR3 nucleotides read TGTGCCAGCAAAAGGGAACTGGACACCGGGGAGCTGTTTTTT. It codes for CASKRELDTGELFF.

The J gene is TRBJ1-2, the V gene TRBV10-3; perhaps TRBD1 as D (5 bases). Per the germline V gene, CDR1 is ENHRY and CDR2 is SYGVKD. CDR3 length equals 13 residues. Trimming stripped 2 bases from V and 4 bases from J, with 8 bases between. CDR3 coding DNA: TGTGCCATCAGTGAGGTTGGGGCCTATGGCTACACCTTC. Amino acids: CAISEVGAYGYTF.

The genes are TRBV19 and TRBJ1-1, with D unclear. Trimming took 5 bases from V and 1 from J, leaving 11 bases between them. Germline values: CDR1 LNHDA, CDR2 SQIVND (reference sequence). This CDR3 contains 14 residues. This CDR3 is CASSANQENTEAFF. Here the CDR3 DNA reads TGTGCCAGTAGTGCAAATCAGGAGAACACTGAAGCTTTCTTT.

This CDR3 is CATHPSGGYGGYTF. The CDR3 DNA sequence: TGTGCCACCCACCCATCAGGGGGCTACGGTGGCTACACCTTC. The chain combines TRBV6-5 with TRBJ1-2, with 8 bases lining up with TRBD1. The CDR3 is 14 amino acids. Germline V gene sequence: CDR1 MNHEY, CDR2 SVGAGI. V shed 10 bases and J 7 bases; nucleotides not matched to a gene: 14.

This clone was observed a single time. The gene calls are TRBV5-1 and TRBJ1-1; 9 bases map to TRBD1. The CDR3 spans 13 residues. V was pared by 3 bases and J by 11 bases, with 8 bases of the junction left unmatched. Per the germline V gene, CDR1 is SGHRS and CDR2 is YFSETQ. For the CDR3, the DNA is TGCGCCAGCAGCTCCCTTGTGGGGACAGGGGCTTTCTTT. As protein: CASSSLVGTGAFF.

The rearrangement uses TRBV19 and TRBJ1-2, with 9 bases that match TRBD1. J gave up 7 bases and V 5 bases, and 14 bases lay outside the gene matches. CDR1 is LNHDA, CDR2 SQIVND, per germline (reference sequence). The CDR3 extends over 16 amino acids. In DNA form, the CDR3 reads TGTGCCAGTAGTCTCTCGGGACAGGGAGGAATCGGTGGCTACACCTTC. Translation gives CASSLSGQGGIGGYTF.

The DNA for the CDR3 is TGTGCAAGTCGCTTAGTAGGGCGGGTAAATGGGGCAGATACGCAGTATTTT. This codes for CASRLVGRVNGADTQYF. V is TRBV12-2 and J is TRBJ2-3; the D call TRBD2 from the table was never checked on the DNA. TRBV12-2 is flagged as a pseudogene. There are 17 residues in the CDR3.

Comment on this clone: The same CDR3 is also encoded by other DNA sequences in this sample. J is TRBJ1-3 and V is TRBV15; D is unclear. Germline CDR1 and CDR2: LNHNV and YYDKDF (reference sequence). Trimming cost V 0 bases and J 0 bases, with 6 bases left between them. This CDR3 contains 15 residues. CDR3 in amino acids: CATSRDPGSGNTIYF. The CDR3 nucleotides read TGTGCCACCAGCAGAGACCCTGGCTCTGGAAACACCATATATTTT.

V and J are TRBV24-1 and TRBJ2-7; 7 bases agree with TRBD2. After removal of 3 bases from V and 0 bases from J, the junction contained 4 bases not matched to a gene. Germline CDR1 is KGHDR and CDR2 is SFDVKD. There are 15 residues in the CDR3. CDR3 loop: CATSDGGGSSYEQYF. CDR3 nucleotides: TGTGCCACCAGTGATGGGGGGGGGAGCTCCTACGAGCAGTACTTC.

The sample holds one count of this clone. The chain combines TRBV28 with TRBJ2-7; D not certain. CDR1 and CDR2 (germline): MDHEN, SYDVKM. CDR3 length equals 11 residues. V dropped 7 bases and J dropped 4 bases, with 8 bases sitting between them. CDR3 protein: CASIFGYEQYF. CDR3 DNA: TGTGCCAGCATATTCGGTTACGAGCAGTACTTC.

The rearrangement links TRBV5-4 to TRBJ1-1; D remains unclear. V dropped 1 base and J dropped 1 base, with 8 bases sitting between them. This CDR3 is built from 14 residues. CDR1 SGHNT and CDR2 YYREEE come from the germline V gene (reference sequence). The CDR3 loop is CASSLLRQNTEAFF. As DNA, the CDR3 is TGTGCCAGCAGCTTGTTACGGCAGAACACTGAAGCTTTCTTT.